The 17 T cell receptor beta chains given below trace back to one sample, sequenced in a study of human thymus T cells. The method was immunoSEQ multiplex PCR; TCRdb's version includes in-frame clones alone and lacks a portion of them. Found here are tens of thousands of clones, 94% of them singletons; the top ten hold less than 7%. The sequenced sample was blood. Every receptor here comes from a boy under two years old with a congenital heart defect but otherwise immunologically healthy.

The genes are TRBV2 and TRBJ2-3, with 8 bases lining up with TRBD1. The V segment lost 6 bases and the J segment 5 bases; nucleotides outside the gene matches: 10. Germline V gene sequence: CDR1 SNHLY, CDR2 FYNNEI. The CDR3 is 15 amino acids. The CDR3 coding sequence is TGTGCCAGCAGGAAGTTGACAGGGGAGAAAGATACGCAGTATTTT. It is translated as CASRKLTGEKDTQYF.

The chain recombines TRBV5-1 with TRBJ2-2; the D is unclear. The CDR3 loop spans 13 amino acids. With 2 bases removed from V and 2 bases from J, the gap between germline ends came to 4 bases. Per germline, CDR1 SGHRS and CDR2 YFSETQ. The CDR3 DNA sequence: TGCGCCAGCAGCTTTGATAACACCGGGGAGCTGTTTTTT. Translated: CASSFDNTGELFF.

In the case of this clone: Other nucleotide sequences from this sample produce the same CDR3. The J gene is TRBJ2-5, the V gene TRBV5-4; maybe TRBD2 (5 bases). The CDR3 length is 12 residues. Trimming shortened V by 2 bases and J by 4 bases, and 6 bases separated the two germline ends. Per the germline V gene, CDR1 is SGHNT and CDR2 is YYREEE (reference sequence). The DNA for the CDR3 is TGTGCCAGCAGCTTCGGAGGAGAGACCCAGTACTTC. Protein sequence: CASSFGGETQYF.

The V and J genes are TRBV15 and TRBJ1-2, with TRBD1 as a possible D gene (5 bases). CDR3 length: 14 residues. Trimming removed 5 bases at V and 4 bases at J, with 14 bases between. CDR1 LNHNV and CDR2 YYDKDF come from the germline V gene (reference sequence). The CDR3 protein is CATSPAPGTYGYTF. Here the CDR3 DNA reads TGTGCCACCAGCCCGGCTCCAGGGACCTATGGCTACACCTTC.

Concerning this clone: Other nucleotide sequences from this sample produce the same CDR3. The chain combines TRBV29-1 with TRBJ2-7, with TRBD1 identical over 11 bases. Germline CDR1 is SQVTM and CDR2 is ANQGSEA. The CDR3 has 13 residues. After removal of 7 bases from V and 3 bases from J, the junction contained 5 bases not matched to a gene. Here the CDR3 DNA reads TGCAGCGCGACCGGGACAGGGGGCTACGAGCAGTACTTC. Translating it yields CSATGTGGYEQYF.

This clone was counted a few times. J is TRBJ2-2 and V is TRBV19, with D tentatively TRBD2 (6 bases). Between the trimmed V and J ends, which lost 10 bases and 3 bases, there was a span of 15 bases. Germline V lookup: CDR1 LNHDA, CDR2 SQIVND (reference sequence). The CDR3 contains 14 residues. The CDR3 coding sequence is TGTGCCACCCGGACTACCTATCACACCGGGGAGCTGTTTTTT. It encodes CATRTTYHTGELFF. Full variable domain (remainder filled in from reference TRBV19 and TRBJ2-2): DGGITQSPKYLFRKEGQNVTLSCEQNLNHDAMYWYRQDPGQGLRLIYYSQIVNDFQKGDIAEGYSVSREKKESFPLTVTSAQKNPTAFYLCATRTTYHTGELFFGEGSRLTVL.

The CDR3: CASDGGSYEQYF. DNA for the CDR3: TGTGCCAGCGACGGGGGCTCCTACGAGCAGTACTTC. The rearrangement links TRBV6-1 to TRBJ2-7, with D perhaps matching TRBD2 (6 bases). The CDR3 runs to 12 residues. Germline values: CDR1 MNHNS, CDR2 SASEGT. V was trimmed by 8 bases and J by 0 bases, leaving 8 bases between them.

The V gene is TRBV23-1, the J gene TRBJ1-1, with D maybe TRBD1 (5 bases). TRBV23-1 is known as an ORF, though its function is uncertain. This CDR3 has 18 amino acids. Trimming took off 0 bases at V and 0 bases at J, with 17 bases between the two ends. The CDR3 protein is CASSQSGVWTPMNTEAFF. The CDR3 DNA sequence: TGCGCCAGCAGTCAATCGGGGGTGTGGACCCCCATGAACACTGAAGCTTTCTTT.

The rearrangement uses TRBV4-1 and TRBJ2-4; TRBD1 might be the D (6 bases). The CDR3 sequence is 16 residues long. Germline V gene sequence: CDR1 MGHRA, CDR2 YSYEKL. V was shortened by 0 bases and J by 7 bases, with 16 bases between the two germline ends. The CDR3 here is CASSQEGAYSWNIQYF. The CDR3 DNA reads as TGCGCCAGCAGCCAAGAGGGGGCCTACTCCTGGAACATTCAGTACTTC.

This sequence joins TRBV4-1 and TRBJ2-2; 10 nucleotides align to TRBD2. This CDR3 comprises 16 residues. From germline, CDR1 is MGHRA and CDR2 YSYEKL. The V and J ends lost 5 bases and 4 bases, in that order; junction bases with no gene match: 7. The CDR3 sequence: CASSDYSGRSTGELFF. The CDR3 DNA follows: TGCGCCAGCAGCGACTATAGCGGGAGGTCCACCGGGGAGCTGTTTTTT.

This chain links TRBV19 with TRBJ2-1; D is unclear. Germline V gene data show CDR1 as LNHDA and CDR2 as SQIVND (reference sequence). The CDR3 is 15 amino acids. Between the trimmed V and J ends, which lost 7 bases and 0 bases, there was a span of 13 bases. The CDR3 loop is CASTPTPSSYNEQFF. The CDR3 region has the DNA TGTGCCAGTACTCCGACCCCTAGCTCCTACAATGAGCAGTTCTTC.

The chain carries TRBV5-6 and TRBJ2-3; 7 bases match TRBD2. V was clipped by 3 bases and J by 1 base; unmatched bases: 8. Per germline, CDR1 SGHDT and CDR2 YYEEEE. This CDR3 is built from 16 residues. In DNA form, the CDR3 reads TGTGCCAGCAGCTCATTAGCGGGTAACCGCACAGATACGCAGTATTTT. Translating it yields CASSSLAGNRTDTQYF.

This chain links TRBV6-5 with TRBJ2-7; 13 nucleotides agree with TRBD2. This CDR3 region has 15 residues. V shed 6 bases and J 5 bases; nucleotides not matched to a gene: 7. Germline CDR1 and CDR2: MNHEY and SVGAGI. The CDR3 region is CASSHGTSGTNEQYF. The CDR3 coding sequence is TGTGCCAGCAGCCACGGGACTAGCGGGACTAACGAGCAGTACTTC.

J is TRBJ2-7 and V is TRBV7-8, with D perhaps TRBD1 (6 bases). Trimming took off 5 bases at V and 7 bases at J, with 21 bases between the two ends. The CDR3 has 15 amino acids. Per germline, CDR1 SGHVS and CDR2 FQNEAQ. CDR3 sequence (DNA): TGTGCCAGCAGCCAAAGGGGGATCTTAAGTGGTGAGCAGTACTTC. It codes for CASSQRGILSGEQYF.

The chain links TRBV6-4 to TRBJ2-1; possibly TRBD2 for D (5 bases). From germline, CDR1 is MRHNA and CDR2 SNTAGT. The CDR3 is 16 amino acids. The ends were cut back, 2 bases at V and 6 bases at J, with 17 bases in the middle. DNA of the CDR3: TGTGCCAGCAGTGACGAAAATTCTGGGAGCTTCAATGAGCAGTTCTTC. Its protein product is CASSDENSGSFNEQFF.

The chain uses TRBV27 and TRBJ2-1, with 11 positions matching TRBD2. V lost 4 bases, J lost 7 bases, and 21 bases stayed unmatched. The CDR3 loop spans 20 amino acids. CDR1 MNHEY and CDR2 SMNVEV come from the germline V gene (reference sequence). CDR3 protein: CASSSPGTGPTSGAWNEQFF. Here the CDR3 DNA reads TGTGCCAGCAGTTCGCCCGGGACGGGACCGACTAGCGGGGCATGGAATGAGCAGTTCTTC.

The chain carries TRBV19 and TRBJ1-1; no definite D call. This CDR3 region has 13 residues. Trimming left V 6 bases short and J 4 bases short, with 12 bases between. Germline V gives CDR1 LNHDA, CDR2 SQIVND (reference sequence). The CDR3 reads CASRSNRGTEAFF. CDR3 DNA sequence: TGTGCCAGTAGATCCAATCGGGGCACTGAAGCTTTCTTT.